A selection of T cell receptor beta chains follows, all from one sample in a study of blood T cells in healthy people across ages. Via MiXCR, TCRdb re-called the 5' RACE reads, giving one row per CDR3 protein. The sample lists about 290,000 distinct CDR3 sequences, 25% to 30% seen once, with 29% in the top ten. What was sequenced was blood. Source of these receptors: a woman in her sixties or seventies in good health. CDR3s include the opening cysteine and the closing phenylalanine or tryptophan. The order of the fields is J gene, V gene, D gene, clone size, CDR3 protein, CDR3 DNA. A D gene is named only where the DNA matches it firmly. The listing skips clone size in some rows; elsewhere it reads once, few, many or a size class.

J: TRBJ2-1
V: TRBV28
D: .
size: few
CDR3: CASIQGYNEQFF
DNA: TGTGCCAGCATCCAGGGGTACAATGAGCAGTTCTTC

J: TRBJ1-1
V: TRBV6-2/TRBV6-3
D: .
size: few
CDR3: CASSLQTGLNTEAFF
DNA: TGTGCCAGCAGTTTACAGACAGGCCTGAACACTGAAGCTTTCTTT

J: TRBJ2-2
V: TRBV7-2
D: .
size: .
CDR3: CASSLGRVTGELFF
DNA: TGTGCCAGCAGCTTAGGGAGGGTCACCGGGGAGCTGTTTTTT

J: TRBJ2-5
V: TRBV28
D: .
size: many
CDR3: CASTRDIQETQYF
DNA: TGTGCCAGCACCCGGGATATACAAGAGACCCAGTACTTC

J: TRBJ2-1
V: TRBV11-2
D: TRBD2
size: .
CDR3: CASSFVGLAGGRNEQFF
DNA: TGTGCCAGCAGCTTCGTTGGACTAGCGGGAGGTCGTAATGAGCAGTTCTTC

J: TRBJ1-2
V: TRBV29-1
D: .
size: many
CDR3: CSVEDQPPNYGYTF
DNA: TGCAGCGTTGAAGACCAGCCTCCCAACTATGGCTACACCTTC

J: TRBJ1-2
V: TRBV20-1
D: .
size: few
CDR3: CSALGRENYGYTF
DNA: TGCAGTGCGCTTGGACGGGAAAACTATGGCTACACCTTC

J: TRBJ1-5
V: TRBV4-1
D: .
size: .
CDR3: CASSQELGPNQPQHF
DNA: TGCGCCAGCAGCCAAGAATTGGGGCCCAATCAGCCCCAGCATTTT

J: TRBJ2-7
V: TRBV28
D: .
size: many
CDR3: CASSFPPLYEQYF
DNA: TGTGCCAGCAGTTTTCCCCCCCTATACGAGCAGTACTTC

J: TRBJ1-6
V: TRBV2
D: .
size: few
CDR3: CASSEVGGSNSPLHF
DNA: TGTGCCAGCAGTGAGGTTGGAGGTTCTAATTCACCCCTCCACTTT

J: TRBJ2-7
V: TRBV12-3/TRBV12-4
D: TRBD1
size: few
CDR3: CASSQSLGTGVFYEQYF
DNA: TGTGCCAGCAGTCAGAGCCTCGGGACAGGGGTCTTCTACGAGCAGTACTTC

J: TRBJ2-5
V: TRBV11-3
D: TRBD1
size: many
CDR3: CASSLGQGFETQYF
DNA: TGTGCCAGCAGCTTGGGACAGGGGTTTGAGACCCAGTACTTC

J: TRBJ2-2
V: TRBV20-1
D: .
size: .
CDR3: CSARDRVRSNTGELFF
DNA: TGCAGTGCTAGAGATAGAGTAAGGTCGAACACCGGGGAGCTGTTTTTT

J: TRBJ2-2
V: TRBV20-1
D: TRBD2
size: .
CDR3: CSARSLAGDGVSVTGELFF
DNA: TGCAGTGCTAGAAGTCTAGCGGGAGATGGGGTGTCGGTTACCGGGGAGCTGTTTTTT

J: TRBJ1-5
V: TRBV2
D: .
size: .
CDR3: CASRDQQRQPQHF
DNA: TGTGCCAGCAGAGACCAACAGCGGCAGCCCCAGCATTTT

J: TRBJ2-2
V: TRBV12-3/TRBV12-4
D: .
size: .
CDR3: CASSWVSWNTGELFF
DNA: TGTGCCAGCAGTTGGGTTTCATGGAACACCGGGGAGCTGTTTTTT

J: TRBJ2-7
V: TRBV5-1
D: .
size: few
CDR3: CASSWGPVAGEQYF
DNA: TGCGCCAGCAGCTGGGGACCTGTTGCTGGAGAGCAGTACTTC

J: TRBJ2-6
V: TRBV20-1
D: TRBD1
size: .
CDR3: CSADPGTGIGANVLTF
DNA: TGCAGTGCTGATCCTGGGACAGGGATAGGGGCCAACGTCCTGACTTTC

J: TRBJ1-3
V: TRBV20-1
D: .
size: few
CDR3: CSASSKVSGNTIYF
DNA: TGCAGTGCTAGTTCCAAAGTCTCTGGAAACACCATATATTTT

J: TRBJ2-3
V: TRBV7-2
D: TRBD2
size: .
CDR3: CASSLVVAGGTDTQYF
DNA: TGTGCCAGCAGCTTAGTAGTAGCGGGAGGCACAGATACGCAGTATTTT

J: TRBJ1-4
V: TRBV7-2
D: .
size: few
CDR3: CASSLAGGGGEKLFF
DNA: TGTGCCAGCAGCTTAGCGGGGGGAGGTGGTGAAAAACTGTTTTTT

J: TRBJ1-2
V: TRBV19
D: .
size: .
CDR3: CASSLIGPSYGYTF
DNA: TGTGCCAGTAGTTTGATCGGGCCGTCCTATGGCTACACCTTC

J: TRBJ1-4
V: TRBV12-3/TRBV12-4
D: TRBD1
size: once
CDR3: CASSRTGGEKLFF
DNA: TGTGCCAGCAGTCGTACAGGGGGAGAAAAACTGTTTTTT